This is a list of T cell receptor beta chains from one sample in a study of blood T cell repertoires in COVID-19. TCRdb's copy holds only in-frame clones and misses some; the assay was immunoSEQ multiplex PCR. The table records hundreds of thousands of clones, more than 75% of them present only once. Sequencing was performed on peripheral blood. Receptors were obtained from an elderly man with acute or convalescent COVID-19. Each CDR3 is given with its conserved first and last residue. D genes are given only for firm matches. Expanded clones get a size class; other rows say once, few or many, or leave the size out.

V	D	size	J	DNA	CDR3
TRBV18	.	.	TRBJ2-2	TGTGCCAGCTCACCGGGACAAGTGAACACCGGGGAGCTGTTTTTT	CASSPGQVNTGELFF
TRBV7-3	TRBD2	.	TRBJ2-1	TGTGCCAGCAGCTTAACTAGCGGGAGTCTTGAGCAGTTCTTC	CASSLTSGSLEQFF
TRBV11-3	TRBD2	.	TRBJ2-1	TGTGCCAGCAACCCAACCGGGACTAGCAACTACAATGAGCAGTTCTTC	CASNPTGTSNYNEQFF
TRBV7-9	.	.	TRBJ1-4	TGTGCCAGCAGCTTGACAGGATCTAATGAAAAACTGTTTTTT	CASSLTGSNEKLFF
TRBV18	.	.	TRBJ1-1	TGTGCCAGCTCACCTCAGGCCGTGAACACTGAAGCTTTCTTT	CASSPQAVNTEAFF
TRBV10-3	.	.	TRBJ1-5	TGTGCCATCAGTGAGCTTACGGGTTCTCAGCCCCAGCATTTT	CAISELTGSQPQHF
TRBV7-9	.	.	TRBJ2-3	TGTGCCAGCAGCTTAGGACAGGTCGACCTAACAGATACGCAGTATTTT	CASSLGQVDLTDTQYF
TRBV25-1	TRBD1	.	TRBJ2-5	TGTGCCAGCAGTGAATGGGGGACAGGGTTAAAAGAGACCCAGTACTTC	CASSEWGTGLKETQYF
TRBV5-1	.	.	TRBJ1-6	TGCGCCAGCAGCACAGGGCGTAACTCCTATAATTCACCCCTCCACTTT	CASSTGRNSYNSPLHF
TRBV19	TRBD1	.	TRBJ2-1	TGTGCCAGTAGTACGGGACAGGGGGGAAGTAATGAGCAGTTCTTC	CASSTGQGGSNEQFF
TRBV19	TRBD1	.	TRBJ2-6	TGTGCCAGTAGTACCTTGGGACAGGGGGAAGCCTCTGGGGCCAACGTCCTGACTTTC	CASSTLGQGEASGANVLTF
TRBV19	TRBD1	.	TRBJ2-7	TGTGCCAGCCAAACGCTCGCCGGGACAGGGAGCAACGAGCAGTACTTC	CASQTLAGTGSNEQYF
TRBV2	.	.	TRBJ2-3	TGTGCCAGCAGTGAAGTGGGCGGGAGCACAGATACGCAGTATTTT	CASSEVGGSTDTQYF
TRBV3-1/TRBV3-2	.	.	TRBJ2-5	TGTGCCAGCAGCCAATTGAGGGACCAAGAGACCCAGTACTTC	CASSQLRDQETQYF
TRBV6-5	TRBD2	.	TRBJ2-3	TGTGCCAGCAGTTACTCACTAGCGGACACAGATACGCAGTATTTT	CASSYSLADTDTQYF
TRBV5-1	.	.	TRBJ2-2	TGCGCCAGCAGCTTGAAACTAGCACTGAACACCGGGGAGCTGTTTTTT	CASSLKLALNTGELFF
TRBV5-8	TRBD2	few	TRBJ2-1	TGTGCCAGCAGGCGAGGTAGGGGACTAGCGGCACTTGAGCAGTTCTTC	CASRRGRGLAALEQFF
TRBV19	.	.	TRBJ1-1	TGTGCCAGTAGTCCTAGAGGGTTGGGTCTCGCTGAAGCTTTCTTT	CASSPRGLGLAEAFF
TRBV19	.	.	TRBJ2-6	TGTGCCAGTAGTATACAGGGGTCCGGGGCCAACGTCCTGACTTTC	CASSIQGSGANVLTF
TRBV7-2	TRBD1	.	TRBJ2-3	TGTGCCAGCAGCTTAGGCAGGGGGTCGCAGTATTTTTTT	CASSLGRGSQYFF
TRBV7-3	TRBD1	.	TRBJ2-6	TGTGCCAGCAGCTCGCCGGGACAGGGGCCTGGGGCCAACGTCCTGACTTTC	CASSSPGQGPGANVLTF
TRBV25-1	.	.	TRBJ2-3	TGTGCCAGCAGCGACAGTACATATACAGATACGCAGTATTTT	CASSDSTYTDTQYF
TRBV21-1	.	.	TRBJ1-1	TGTGCCAGCCTAACGCGGCACACTGAAGCTTTCTTT	CASLTRHTEAFF
TRBV2	.	.	TRBJ2-7	TGTGCCAGCAGTAAGGAGACTAGTGGGCCTTACGAGCAGTACTTC	CASSKETSGPYEQYF
TRBV19	TRBD1	.	TRBJ1-3	TGTGCCAGTAAACCAACAGGGGGTGGAAACACCATATATTTT	CASKPTGGGNTIYF
TRBV12-3/TRBV12-4	.	few	TRBJ2-2	TGTGCCAGCAGGAGAGAGAACACCGGGGAGCTGTTTTTT	CASRRENTGELFF
TRBV11-3	TRBD1	.	TRBJ1-1	TGTGCCAGCAGCTTAGTTTTCAGGGGGCTCGACACTGAAGCTTTCTTT	CASSLVFRGLDTEAFF
TRBV3-1/TRBV3-2	TRBD1	.	TRBJ1-2	TGTGCCAGCAGCCATAACGACAGGGTCTATGGCTACACCTTC	CASSHNDRVYGYTF
TRBV3-1/TRBV3-2	.	few	TRBJ1-1	TGTGCCAGCAGCCAGGGGGGGGGCACTGAAGCTTTCTTT	CASSQGGGTEAFF
TRBV5-1	.	.	TRBJ1-4	TGCGCCAGCAGCTTTCGTCGGGGTCTGTTTTTT	CASSFRRGLFF
TRBV27	TRBD1	.	TRBJ2-7	TGTGCCAGCAGTTTATACAGGGGGTCATACGAGCAGTACTTC	CASSLYRGSYEQYF
TRBV7-2	TRBD1	.	TRBJ1-2	TGTGCCAGCAGGTACGACAGGGACGGCTACACCTTC	CASRYDRDGYTF
TRBV28	.	.	TRBJ2-2	TGTGCCAGCAGCCCCCGGCCAGGGGGCGGGGGCACCGGGGAGCTGTTTTTT	CASSPRPGGGGTGELFF
TRBV10-3	.	.	TRBJ2-2	TGTGCCATCGCGGGCGGTGCGAACACCGGGGAGCTGTTTTTT	CAIAGGANTGELFF
TRBV29-1	TRBD2	.	TRBJ2-3	TGCAGCGCCGCGGCGGGAGGGCCTCGGGATACGCAGTATTTT	CSAAAGGPRDTQYF
TRBV2	.	.	TRBJ1-1	TGTGCCGGGGGGGGCGAGATTGACACTGAAGCTTTCTTT	CAGGGEIDTEAFF
TRBV11-3	TRBD1	.	TRBJ1-2	TGTGCCAGCAGCTTATGGGGGACAGCTAGTGGCTACACCTTC	CASSLWGTASGYTF
TRBV27	TRBD2	.	TRBJ2-7	TGTGCCAGCAGTTTACATAGCGGGGACTCCTACGAGCAGTACTTC	CASSLHSGDSYEQYF